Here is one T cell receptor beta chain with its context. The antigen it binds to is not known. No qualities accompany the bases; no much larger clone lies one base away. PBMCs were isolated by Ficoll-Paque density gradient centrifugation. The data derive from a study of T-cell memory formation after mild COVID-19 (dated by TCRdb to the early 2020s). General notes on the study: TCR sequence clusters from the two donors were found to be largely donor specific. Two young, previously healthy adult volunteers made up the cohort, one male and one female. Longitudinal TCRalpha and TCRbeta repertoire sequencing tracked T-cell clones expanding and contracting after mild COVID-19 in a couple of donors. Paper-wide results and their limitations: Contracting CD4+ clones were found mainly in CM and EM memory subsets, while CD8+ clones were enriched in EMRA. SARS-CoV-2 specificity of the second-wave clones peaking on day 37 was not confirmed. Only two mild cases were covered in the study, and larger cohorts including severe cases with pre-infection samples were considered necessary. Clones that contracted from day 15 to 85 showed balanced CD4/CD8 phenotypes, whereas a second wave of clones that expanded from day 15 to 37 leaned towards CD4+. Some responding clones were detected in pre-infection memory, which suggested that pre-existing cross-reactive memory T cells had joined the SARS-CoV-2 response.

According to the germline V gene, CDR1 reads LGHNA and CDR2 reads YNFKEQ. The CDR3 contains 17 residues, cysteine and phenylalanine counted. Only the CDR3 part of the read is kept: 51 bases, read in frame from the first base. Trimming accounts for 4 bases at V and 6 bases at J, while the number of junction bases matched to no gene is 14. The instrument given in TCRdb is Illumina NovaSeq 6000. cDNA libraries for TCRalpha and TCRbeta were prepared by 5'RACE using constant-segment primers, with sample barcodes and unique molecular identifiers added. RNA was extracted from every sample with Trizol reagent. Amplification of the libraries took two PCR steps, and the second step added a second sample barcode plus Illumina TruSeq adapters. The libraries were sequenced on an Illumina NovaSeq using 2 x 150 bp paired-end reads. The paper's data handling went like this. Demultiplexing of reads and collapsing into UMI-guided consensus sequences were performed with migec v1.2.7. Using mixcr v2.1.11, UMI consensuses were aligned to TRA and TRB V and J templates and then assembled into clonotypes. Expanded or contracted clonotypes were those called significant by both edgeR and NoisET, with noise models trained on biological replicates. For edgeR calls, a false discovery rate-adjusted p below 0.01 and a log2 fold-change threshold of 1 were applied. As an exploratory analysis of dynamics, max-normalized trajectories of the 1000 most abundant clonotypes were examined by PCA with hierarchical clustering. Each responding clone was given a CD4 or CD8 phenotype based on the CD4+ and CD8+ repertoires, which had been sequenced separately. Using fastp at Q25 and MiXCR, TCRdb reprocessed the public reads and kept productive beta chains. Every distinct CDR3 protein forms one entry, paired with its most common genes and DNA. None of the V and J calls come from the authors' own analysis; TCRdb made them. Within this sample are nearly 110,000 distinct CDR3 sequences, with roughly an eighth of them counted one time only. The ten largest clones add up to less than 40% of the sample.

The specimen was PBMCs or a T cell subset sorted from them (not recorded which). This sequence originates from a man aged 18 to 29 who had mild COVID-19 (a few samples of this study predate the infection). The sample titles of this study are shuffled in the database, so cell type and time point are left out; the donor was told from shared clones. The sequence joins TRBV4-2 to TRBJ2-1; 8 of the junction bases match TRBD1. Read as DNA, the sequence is TGTGCCAGCAGCCTAACCGCACAGGGGGTTTGGGGCAATGAGCAGTTCTTC. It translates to CASSLTAQGVWGNEQFF.